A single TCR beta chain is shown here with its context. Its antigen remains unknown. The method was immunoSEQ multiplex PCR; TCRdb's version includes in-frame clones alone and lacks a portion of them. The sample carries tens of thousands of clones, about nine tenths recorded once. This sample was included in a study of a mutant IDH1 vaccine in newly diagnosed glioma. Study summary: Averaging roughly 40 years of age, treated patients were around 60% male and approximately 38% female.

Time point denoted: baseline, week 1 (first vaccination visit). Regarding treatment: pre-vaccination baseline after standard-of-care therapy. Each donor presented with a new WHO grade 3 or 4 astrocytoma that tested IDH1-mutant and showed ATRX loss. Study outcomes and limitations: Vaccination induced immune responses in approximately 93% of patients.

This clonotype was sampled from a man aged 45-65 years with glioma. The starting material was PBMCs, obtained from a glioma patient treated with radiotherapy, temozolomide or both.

The CDR3 sequence: CASNPDDGISPLHF. The DNA of the CDR3 is TGTGCCAGCAACCCGGACGACGGTATTTCACCCCTCCACTTT. The V call is TRBV6-6, the J call TRBJ1-6; no clear D. This CDR3 comprises 14 residues. CDR1 MNHNY and CDR2 SVGAGI come from the germline V gene (reference sequence). V was clipped by 7 bases and J by 9 bases, with 16 bases between them.